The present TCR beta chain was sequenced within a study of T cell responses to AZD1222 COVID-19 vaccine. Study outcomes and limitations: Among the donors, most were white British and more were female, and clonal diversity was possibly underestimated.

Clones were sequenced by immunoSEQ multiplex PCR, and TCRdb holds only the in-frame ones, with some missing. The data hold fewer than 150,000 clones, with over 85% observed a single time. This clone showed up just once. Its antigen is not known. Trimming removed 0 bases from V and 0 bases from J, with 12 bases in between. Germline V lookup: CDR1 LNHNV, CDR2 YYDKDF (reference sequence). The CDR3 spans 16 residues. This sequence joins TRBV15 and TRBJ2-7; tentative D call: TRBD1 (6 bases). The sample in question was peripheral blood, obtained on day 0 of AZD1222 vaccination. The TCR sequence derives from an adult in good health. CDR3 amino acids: CATSRDITGLSYEQYF. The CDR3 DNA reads TGTGCCACCAGCAGAGATATTACAGGGCTCTCCTACGAGCAGTACTTC.